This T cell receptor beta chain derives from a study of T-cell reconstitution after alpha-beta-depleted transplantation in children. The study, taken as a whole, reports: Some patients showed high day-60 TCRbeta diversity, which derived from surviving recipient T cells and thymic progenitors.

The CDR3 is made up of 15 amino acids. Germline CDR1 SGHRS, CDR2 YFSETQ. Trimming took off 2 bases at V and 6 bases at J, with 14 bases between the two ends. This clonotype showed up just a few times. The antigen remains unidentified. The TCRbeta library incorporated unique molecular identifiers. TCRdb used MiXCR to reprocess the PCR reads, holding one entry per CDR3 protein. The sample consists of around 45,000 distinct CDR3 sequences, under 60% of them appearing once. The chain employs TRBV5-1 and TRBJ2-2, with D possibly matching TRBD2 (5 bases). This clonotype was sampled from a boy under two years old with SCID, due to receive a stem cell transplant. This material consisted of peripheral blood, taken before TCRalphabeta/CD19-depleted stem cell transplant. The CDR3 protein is CASSLIGQDSGELFF. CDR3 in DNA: TGCGCCAGCAGCTTAATAGGGCAGGACTCCGGGGAGCTGTTTTTT.